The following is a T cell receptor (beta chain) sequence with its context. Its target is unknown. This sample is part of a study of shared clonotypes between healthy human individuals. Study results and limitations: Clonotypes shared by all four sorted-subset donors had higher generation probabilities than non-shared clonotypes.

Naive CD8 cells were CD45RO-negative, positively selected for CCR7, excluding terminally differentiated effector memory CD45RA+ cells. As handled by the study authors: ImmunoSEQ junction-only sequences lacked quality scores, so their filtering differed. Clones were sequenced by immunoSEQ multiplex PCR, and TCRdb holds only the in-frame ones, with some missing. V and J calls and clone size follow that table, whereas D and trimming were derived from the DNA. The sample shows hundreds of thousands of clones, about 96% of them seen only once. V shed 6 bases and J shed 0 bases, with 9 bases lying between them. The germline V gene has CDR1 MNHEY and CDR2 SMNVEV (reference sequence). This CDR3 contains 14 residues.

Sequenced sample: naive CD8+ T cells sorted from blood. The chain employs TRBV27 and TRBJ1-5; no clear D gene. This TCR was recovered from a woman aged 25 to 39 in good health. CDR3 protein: CASSLGFSNQPQHF. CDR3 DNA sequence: TGTGCCAGCAGCCTGGGCTTTAGCAATCAGCCCCAGCATTTT.